This T cell receptor (beta chain) was retrieved from a study of shared clonotypes between healthy human individuals (dated by TCRdb to 2020 to 2022). Study-level background: A few men and two women, aged 18 to 49 years, made up the cohort. For each donor, CD4 naive and CD4 memory were each run on three plates, CD8 naive on two plates, and CD8 memory on one plate. Each donor's leukapheresis produced roughly between roughly 0.9 and 8.9 billion PBMCs. Libraries were prepared and TCR repertoires were sequenced by different laboratories using diverse techniques, in order to increase sequencing depth and limit assay-specific biases. Blood TCR repertoires of five healthy adults were deeply sequenced to estimate repertoire size and the extent of clonotype sharing between individuals. Points the paper makes about the study in general: Naive subsets generally had larger estimated clonotype richness than memory subsets. Because the study included only a small number of donors, the genetic and exposure-history diversity represented was limited. Around 5.4% of naive CD4, 3.5% of naive CD8, approximately 2.2% of memory CD4, and about 0.4% of memory CD8 clonotypes were shared across several donors. Pairwise subsampling indicated that sequencing depth was expected to affect the degree of clonotype sharing among donors. Compared with non-shared clonotypes, the clonotypes found in all four sorted-subset donors had higher generation probabilities. Incomplete sequencing was indicated by rarefaction of sorted-subset datasets, despite the large sequencing depth. Sampling was restricted to blood, and TCR repertoires in tissue are likely to differ from TCR repertoires in blood.

The donors were healthy, HIV-negative adults who had no recently reported acute infections or vaccinations. Every donor was a Caucasian adult living in Nashville, Tennessee, USA. CD4+ T cells were enriched by magnetic negative selection, after which naive cells were positively selected on CD45RA and the negative fraction was taken as the memory subset. Blood was collected by leukapheresis, and PBMCs were isolated by Ficoll-Histopaque density gradient centrifugation and then cryopreserved in liquid nitrogen vapor phase. Analytical flow cytometry was used to check the purity and quantity of every magnetically sorted T cell population. Each sorted fraction had its genomic DNA isolated and then quantified by UV absorbance on a Nanodrop 2000c. Using the deep immunoSEQ assay, TCR CDR3 regions were amplified from genomic DNA by multiplex PCR. Genomic DNA extracted from each cell subset was distributed evenly over all wells of several immunoSEQ 96-well plates, and each plate served as one replicate. Each replicate PCR for sorted subsets received about 0.2 ug genomic DNA, equal to roughly 30,000 T cell genomes. The purified libraries were quantified using a Qubit 3.0 fluorometer, sized with a Bioanalyzer 2100, and then quantified again using the KAPA Library Quantification kit. Every immunoSEQ 96-well plate was sequenced on a separate single-read 150-cycle Illumina NextSeq 550 flow cell. Per the original workflow: Because only junctional sequences without quality scores were contained in the immunoSEQ output, filtering matching that applied to full-length reads could not be performed. Sequences were annotated with PyIR, a Python wrapper for IgBLAST v1.9, using IMGT germline references to assign V/J genes and CDR3. Any read was removed if the V/J assignment was weak (E-value above 1e-6), the CDR3 was missing, or the read contained stop codons, out-of-frame junctions, or ambiguous translated residues. V3J clonotypes were defined as sequences sharing the same inferred V gene, J gene, and CDR3 amino acid sequence. To compute the percentage overlap between repertoires, the number of shared unique clonotypes was divided by the size of the smaller repertoire. Richness of each repertoire was evaluated using RTK rarefaction, the Chao1 estimator, and Recon v2.1 estimates of unobserved clonotypes. Generation probabilities were computed with OLGA for all TCRbeta clonotypes obtained by the gDNA method from a handful of donors. Held by TCRdb, this immuneACCESS table contains in-frame sequences only and omits some clones. Under half of the omission traces to an unresolved V gene where checked; the cause of the rest is unknown. V and J calls and clone size come straight from that table; D and trimming were deduced from the DNA. For this sample the table gives 2 million or so clones, of which approximately 95% were detected only once. 0.1% to 0.15% of the sample lies in the top ten.

A word on this clone: The clone's antigen remains unknown. Base qualities are missing; no much larger clone stands one base away.

V is pared back by 8 bases and J by 4 bases, with 14 bases lying between the germline termini. The CDR3, from cysteine to phenylalanine, totals 12 residues. The only DNA kept is the CDR3, 36 bases in frame from the first base. Reading the germline V gene gives CDR1 SQVTM and CDR2 ANQGSEA. The rearrangement combines TRBV29-1 with TRBJ1-1; TRBD1 is a possible D gene, resting on 6 matching bases. The TCR comes from a man aged 18 to 29 in good health. Sequences were obtained from naive CD4+ T cells sorted from blood. Per the publication, the cell subset or site label means: CD45RA+ positively selected. The DNA is TGCAGCCATGGGGGGCAGGGCACTGAAGCTTTCTTT. This codes for CSHGGQGTEAFF.